These 23 T cell receptor beta chains came from one sample sequenced in a study of cytomegalovirus exposure and HLA in healthy donors. PCR employed 60 Vbeta and 13 Jbeta primers. TCRdb's table, derived via immunoSEQ multiplex PCR, lists solely in-frame clones and lacks some. The sample comprises fewer than 150,000 clones, roughly four fifths of which are singletons, and around 2.3% rests with the top ten. The sequenced material came from PBMCs. The receptors were sampled from a woman aged 18-29 years in good health and CMV-seronegative.

The chain is built from TRBV5-6 and TRBJ1-6, with 8 bases lining up with TRBD1. Germline V gene lookup returns CDR1 SGHDT and CDR2 YYEEEE. The J segment lost 9 bases and the V segment lost 1 base, leaving 9 bases of the junction unmatched. The CDR3 sequence is 16 residues long. CDR3 in DNA: TGTGCCAGCAGCTTGATCCCCAGGGGGCAAGTTTCACCCCTCCACTTT. Protein product: CASSLIPRGQVSPLHF.

The rearrangement uses TRBV7-2 and TRBJ2-3, with 7 bases aligning to TRBD2. This CDR3 is 16 amino acids long. Germline CDR1 reads SGHTA; CDR2 reads FQGNSA. J lost 8 bases, V lost 5 bases, and 16 bases had no gene match. Here the CDR3 DNA reads TGTGCCAGCAGCCCTCGGGGGAAAAGCGGGGAGACTACGCAGTATTTT. It translates to CASSPRGKSGETTQYF.

This clone was detected once. The chain combines TRBV7-6 with TRBJ1-2; weak D call: TRBD1 (5 bases). The germline V gene has CDR1 SGHVS and CDR2 FNYEAQ. V was pared by 5 bases and J by 8 bases, with 24 bases between. The CDR3 is 16 residues long. The CDR3 DNA is TGTGCCAGCAGCCAAACCCCTGGAGGGGACCGACGGGGCTACACCTTC. It encodes CASSQTPGGDRRGYTF. Full variable domain (missing parts from reference TRBV7-6 and TRBJ1-2): GAGVSQSPRYKVTKRGQDVALRCDPISGHVSLYWYRQALGQGPEFLTYFNYEAQQDKSGLPNDRFSAERPEGSISTLTIQRTEQRDSAMYRCASSQTPGGDRRGYTFGSGTRLTVV.

The J gene is TRBJ1-1, the V gene TRBV28; 7 bases align to TRBD1. CDR3 length: 13 amino acids. V lost 2 bases and J lost 7; bases outside the gene matches: 4. The germline V gene has CDR1 MDHEN and CDR2 SYDVKM. The chain's CDR3 is CASSLRDRLEAFF. Written as DNA, the CDR3 is TGTGCCAGCAGTTTACGGGACAGACTTGAAGCTTTCTTT.

The CDR3 protein is CASSHGRTNEKLFF. The CDR3 nucleotides are TGTGCCAGCAGCCACGGGAGGACTAATGAAAAACTGTTTTTT. The rearrangement uses TRBV7-2 and TRBJ1-4, with unresolved D. This CDR3 region has 14 residues. V lost 5 bases and J lost 2, with 9 bases in between. In germline, CDR1 is SGHTA, CDR2 FQGNSA.

The chain joins TRBV2 to TRBJ1-1; no firm D call. V lost 6 bases and J lost 8, with 7 bases in between. Germline CDR1 SNHLY, CDR2 FYNNEI. CDR3 length equals 10 residues. The chain's CDR3 is CASRGIEAFF. The CDR3 nucleotides are TGTGCCAGCAGGGGCATAGAAGCTTTCTTT.

This clone showed up just a few times. J is TRBJ2-5 and V is TRBV5-1; D is ambiguous. V lost 6 bases and J 1 base, leaving 10 bases between the germline ends. The CDR3 extends over 13 amino acids. Germline assignment: CDR1 SGHRS and CDR2 YFSETQ. The CDR3 DNA reads as TGCGCCAGCACCATGAACTTCCAAGAGACCCAGTACTTC. As protein: CASTMNFQETQYF. The variable domain in full, completed from reference TRBV5-1 and TRBJ2-5, reads KAGVTQTPRYLIKTRGQQVTLSCSPISGHRSVSWYQQTPGQGLQFLFEYFSETQRNKGNFPGRFSGRQFSNSRSEMNVSTLELGDSALYLCASTMNFQETQYFGPGTRLLVL.

This sequence joins TRBV27 and TRBJ1-4; maybe TRBD1 (6 bases). The CDR3 is 15 amino acids. CDR1 is MNHEY, CDR2 SMNVEV, per germline (reference sequence). V lost 8 bases and J 5 bases, leaving 18 bases between the germline ends. The CDR3 here is CASRFTGTQNEKLFF. In DNA form, the CDR3 reads TGTGCCAGCCGATTTACAGGGACGCAGAATGAAAAACTGTTTTTT.

J is TRBJ2-7 and V is TRBV4-1; D possibly corresponds to TRBD1 (5 bases). The germline V gene has CDR1 MGHRA and CDR2 YSYEKL. The CDR3 covers 14 residues. V was clipped by 1 base and J by 4 bases, with 11 bases between them. CDR3 nucleotides: TGCGCCAGCAGCCAAGCCCAGGGTGGATACGAGCAGTACGTC. It specifies CASSQAQGGYEQYV.

The genes are TRBV28 and TRBJ2-5; the D gene is possibly TRBD2 (5 bases). Per the germline V gene, CDR1 is MDHEN and CDR2 is SYDVKM. This CDR3 is 13 amino acids long. Trimming cost V 2 bases and J 10 bases, with 14 bases left between them. CDR3 sequence reads: CASSLVGATIQYF. CDR3 DNA sequence: TGTGCCAGCAGTTTAGTGGGAGCTACCATCCAGTACTTC.

The chain recombines TRBV7-9 with TRBJ2-5; TRBD2 might be the D (6 bases). The CDR3 runs 16 residues. Looked up from germline, CDR1 is SEHNR and CDR2 is FQNEAQ (reference sequence). V was cut by 0 bases and J by 4 bases, with 15 bases left in between. In nucleotides, the CDR3 is TGTGCCAGCAGCTTAGCGTTTTACGGGGGAGGAGAGACCCAGTACTTC. Protein product: CASSLAFYGGGETQYF.

As to this clone: One junction end disagrees with the germline gene, perhaps due to a read error. This CDR3 is also generated by other DNA sequences in the sample. The V and J genes are TRBV2 and TRBJ1-1; 11 nucleotides agree with TRBD1. CDR3 length equals 16 residues. Germline-derived CDR1 and CDR2 are SNHLY and FYNNEI. CDR3 residues: CASSWTGGRTFTEAFF. The CDR3 bases are TGTGCCAGCAGTTGGACAGGGGGCAGGACGTTCACTGAGGCTTTCTTT.

The rearrangement uses TRBV19 and TRBJ2-3, with 8 bases fitting TRBD2. Trimming removed 7 bases from V and 5 bases from J; junction bases left unmatched: 14. CDR1 is LNHDA, CDR2 SQIVND, per germline (reference sequence). The CDR3 sequence is 16 residues long. The DNA for the CDR3 is TGTGCCAGTACCTCTGAAGCGGCGGGGGGTAGAGATACGCAGTATTTT. Its translation: CASTSEAAGGRDTQYF.

The chain combines TRBV13 with TRBJ1-6; D uncertain. Looked up from germline, CDR1 is PRHDT and CDR2 is FYEKMQ (reference sequence). V gave up 7 bases and J gave up 8 bases, with 9 bases separating them. The CDR3 runs to 12 residues. The CDR3 sequence: CASNSGDSPLHF. The DNA of the CDR3 is TGTGCCAGCAACAGTGGTGATTCACCCCTCCACTTT.

The chain combines TRBV28 with TRBJ1-2, with TRBD1 matching 7 bases. With V trimmed by 6 bases and J by 4 bases, 26 bases remained unmatched. Germline V gene data show CDR1 as MDHEN and CDR2 as SYDVKM. The CDR3 contains 20 residues. The CDR3 region has the DNA TGTGCCAGCAGAGTTTCTGGAAAATACCAGGGGGATCAGAACATCTATGGCTACACCTTC. It yields the protein CASRVSGKYQGDQNIYGYTF.

This clone was observed a few times. The chain combines TRBV19 with TRBJ2-1; D is unclear. The CDR3 extends over 11 amino acids. Per the germline V gene, CDR1 is LNHDA and CDR2 is SQIVND (reference sequence). The V gene lost 4 bases and the J gene lost 8 bases, with 6 bases spanning the gap. The CDR3 nucleotides read TGTGCCAGTAGTACCCATTATGAGCAGTTCTTC. This sequence encodes CASSTHYEQFF. Complete variable domain (other parts from reference TRBV19 and TRBJ2-1): DGGITQSPKYLFRKEGQNVTLSCEQNLNHDAMYWYRQDPGQGLRLIYYSQIVNDFQKGDIAEGYSVSREKKESFPLTVTSAQKNPTAFYLCASSTHYEQFFGPGTRLTVL.

The J gene is TRBJ2-3, the V gene TRBV10-1; 8 bases fit TRBD2. Germline V lookup: CDR1 WNHNN, CDR2 SYGVQD (reference sequence). Trimming cost V 6 bases and J 5 bases; bases outside gene matches: 13. CDR3 size: 16 residues. DNA for the CDR3: TGCGCCAGCAGCGCTCCGGGACTAGGGGCGGAAGATACGCAGTATTTT. Translating it yields CASSAPGLGAEDTQYF.

The gene calls are TRBV2 and TRBJ1-4; 10 bases are shared with TRBD1. The junction had 8 bases not matched to a gene; V was cut back by 6 bases and J by 7 bases. CDR3 length: 15 residues. CDR1 SNHLY and CDR2 FYNNEI come from the germline V gene. CDR3 residues: CASSVRTGGGEKLFF. CDR3 in DNA: TGTGCCAGCAGCGTCCGGACAGGGGGTGGTGAAAAACTGTTTTTT.

V usage is TRBV7-9 and J usage is TRBJ2-5; D is possibly TRBD1 (6 bases). The CDR3 totals 16 residues. Trimming removed 4 bases at V and 2 bases at J, with 17 bases between. Germline V CDR1 and CDR2: SEHNR, FQNEAQ (reference sequence). CDR3 DNA: TGTGCCAGCAGCTCCTCCGGGACAAGATTTCAAGAGACCCAGTACTTC. Amino acids: CASSSSGTRFQETQYF.

The CDR3 protein is CASSQGGVYNQPQHF. The CDR3 bases are TGTGCCAGCAGCCAAGGAGGCGTGTACAATCAGCCCCAGCATTTT. The genes are TRBV4-2 and TRBJ1-5; D gene uncertain. Germline lookup yields CDR1 LGHNA and CDR2 YNFKEQ. Deletions cut 1 base from V and 3 bases from J, with 10 bases between. This CDR3 region has 15 residues.

The genes are TRBV28 and TRBJ1-4; 12 bases are shared with TRBD1. The CDR3 consists of 17 residues. CDR1 is MDHEN and CDR2 is SYDVKM in the germline V gene. J lost 4 bases, V lost 6 bases, and 9 bases had no gene match. The CDR3 bases are TGTGCCAGCAGACCTCGGGACAGGGGGCTAGGTAATGAAAAACTGTTTTTT. This translates into CASRPRDRGLGNEKLFF. The full variable domain, its missing parts supplied by reference TRBV28 and TRBJ1-4, is DVKVTQSSRYLVKRTGEKVFLECVQDMDHENMFWYRQDPGLGLRLIYFSYDVKMKEKGDIPEGYSVSREKKERFSLILESASTNQTSMYLCASRPRDRGLGNEKLFFGSGTQLSVL.

This chain uses TRBV5-1 with TRBJ2-3; maybe TRBD2 (5 bases). The CDR3 loop spans 16 amino acids. V was pared by 4 bases and J by 3 bases, with 18 bases between. Looked up from germline, CDR1 is SGHRS and CDR2 is YFSETQ. The DNA for the CDR3 is TGCGCCAGCAGCGTCGGACTGCTCGAAGGTACAGATACGCAGTATTTT. Residues: CASSVGLLEGTDTQYF.

V gene TRBV28 combines with J gene TRBJ2-7, with D perhaps TRBD2 (5 bases). V was pared by 8 bases and J by 2 bases, with 10 bases between. The germline V gene has CDR1 MDHEN and CDR2 SYDVKM. This CDR3 region has 12 residues. This CDR3 reads CASGRRPYEQYF. The CDR3 coding sequence is TGTGCCAGCGGCCGGAGGCCCTACGAGCAGTACTTC.